The clone carrying this T cell receptor (beta chain) was counted a single time. This entry belongs to a study of CD8+ T cells in alopecia areata. This CDR3 is built from 13 residues. Deletions cut 2 bases from V and 5 bases from J, with 10 bases between. Germline assignment: CDR1 MNHEY and CDR2 SVGAGI. cDNA serving as the sequencing template came from extracted, reverse transcribed RNA. The data were produced by immunoSEQ multiplex PCR, yet TCRdb's version contains in-frame clones alone and is incomplete. The sample records around 110,000 clones, around 84% being singletons. Treatment in this sample: oral pan-JAK inhibitor, 5-10 mg twice daily.

This material consisted of CD8+ T cells sorted from blood, taken at week 24, from a patient treated with tofacitinib. This chain connects TRBV6-5 to TRBJ2-7, with D possibly matching TRBD2 (6 bases). The receptor's source is a human donor with alopecia areata. The DNA of the CDR3 is TGTGCCAGCAGTTACGGGGGAGGCAACGAGCAGTACTTC. Amino acids: CASSYGGGNEQYF.